The 20 T cell receptor beta chains below were found in one sample sequenced in a study of T cell repertoires in ileal Crohn's disease. The repertoire was sequenced with immunoSEQ multiplex PCR; TCRdb's copy has only in-frame clones and lacks some. The data hold some 27,000 clones, with around four fifths observed a single time. Sequenced: ileal tissue. Receptors were obtained from an adult with Crohn's disease.

The sample holds a few counts of this clone. The CDR3 here is CASSLTGPYGYTF. CDR3 nucleotide sequence: TGTGCCAGCAGCTTAACAGGGCCCTATGGCTACACCTTC. The chain links TRBV5-4 to TRBJ1-2, with D perhaps matching TRBD1 (6 bases). The germline V gene has CDR1 SGHNT and CDR2 YYREEE (reference sequence). V was clipped by 2 bases and J by 4 bases, with 9 bases between them. The CDR3 consists of 13 residues.

J is TRBJ2-7 and V is TRBV28; 8 nucleotides align to TRBD2. The length of the CDR3 is 16 residues. The trim removed 7 bases at V and 4 bases at J, leaving 15 bases unmatched. Germline values: CDR1 MDHEN, CDR2 SYDVKM. Written as DNA, the CDR3 is TGTGCCAGCAATAAGGGACCGGGACTAGTCGGGTACGAGCAGTACTTC. Translation: CASNKGPGLVGYEQYF.

The gene calls are TRBV6-1 and TRBJ1-5, with D uncertain. The CDR3 totals 12 residues. V was trimmed by 6 bases and J by 4 bases, leaving 7 bases between them. In germline, CDR1 is MNHNS, CDR2 SASEGT. CDR3 residues: CASSQDNQPQHF. CDR3 bases: TGTGCCAGCAGCCAGGATAATCAGCCCCAGCATTTT.

The chain combines TRBV7-2 with TRBJ2-3; 10 bases are a match to TRBD2. This CDR3 spans 15 amino acids. Germline assignment: CDR1 SGHTA and CDR2 FQGNSA. J gave up 3 bases and V 6 bases, and 6 bases lay outside the gene matches. CDR3 sequence reads: CASRRASGGTDTQYF. The CDR3 coding sequence is TGTGCCAGCAGACGAGCTAGCGGGGGAACAGATACGCAGTATTTT.

This clone was detected only a few times. The chain links TRBV5-6 to TRBJ2-3; TRBD1 matches 10 bases. Germline V gene sequence: CDR1 SGHDT, CDR2 YYEEEE. Trimming at V came to 4 bases and at J to 0 bases, leaving 11 bases not matched to a gene. The CDR3 is 18 residues long. The DNA of the CDR3 is TGTGCCAGCAGCGTCCGGGACAGGGGAAGAGCTAGCACAGATACGCAGTATTTT. The encoded protein is CASSVRDRGRASTDTQYF.

This chain uses TRBV7-2 with TRBJ1-3; maybe TRBD1 (5 bases). Germline CDR1 SGHTA, CDR2 FQGNSA. CDR3 size: 16 residues. Deletions cut 3 bases from V and 0 bases from J, with 12 bases between. The CDR3 bases are TGTGCCAGCAGCTTCACAGGACCCAGCTCTGGAAACACCATATATTTT. This encodes CASSFTGPSSGNTIYF.

The V gene is TRBV5-1, the J gene TRBJ2-1; TRBD2 matches at 10 bases. Germline V lookup: CDR1 SGHRS, CDR2 YFSETQ. J gave up 1 base and V 4 bases, and 20 bases lay outside the gene matches. This CDR3 has 21 residues. The CDR3 DNA reads TGCGCCAGCAGCCGGGGGTCTGGGCTAGCGGGGGCCGACGGGTCCTACAATGAGCAGTTCTTC. Protein: CASSRGSGLAGADGSYNEQFF. The whole variable domain, filled in from reference TRBV5-1 and TRBJ2-1, reads KAGVTQTPRYLIKTRGQQVTLSCSPISGHRSVSWYQQTPGQGLQFLFEYFSETQRNKGNFPGRFSGRQFSNSRSEMNVSTLELGDSALYLCASSRGSGLAGADGSYNEQFFGPGTRLTVL.

In its sample, this clone was seen a few times. The V and J genes are TRBV6-5 and TRBJ2-5, with D maybe TRBD1 (6 bases). The CDR3 totals 15 residues. Trimming took 0 bases from V and 5 from J, leaving 13 bases between them. CDR1 and CDR2 from the germline V gene are MNHEY and SVGAGI. CDR3: CASSYSLQGWETQYF. The CDR3 DNA reads as TGTGCCAGCAGTTACTCGTTACAGGGTTGGGAGACCCAGTACTTC.

This chain links TRBV5-1 with TRBJ2-3; weak D call: TRBD2 (6 bases). CDR1 and CDR2 from the germline V gene are SGHRS and YFSETQ. There are 15 residues in the CDR3. V lost 0 bases and J 0 bases, leaving 8 bases between the germline ends. The CDR3 DNA follows: TGCGCCAGCAGCTTGGTAGCGGACAGCACAGATACGCAGTATTTT. This translates into CASSLVADSTDTQYF.

The chain is built from TRBV7-2 and TRBJ2-7, with 7 bases fitting TRBD1. The germline gives CDR1 SGHTA, CDR2 FQGNSA. The CDR3 runs 13 residues. The trim removed 6 bases at V and 2 bases at J, leaving 4 bases unmatched. The CDR3 loop is CASSRDRTYEQYF. CDR3 nucleotide sequence: TGTGCCAGCAGTCGGGACAGAACCTACGAGCAGTACTTC.

V is TRBV7-2 and J is TRBJ2-7; 11 bases are a match to TRBD1. This CDR3 is 15 amino acids long. Trimming removed 5 bases from V and 3 bases from J; junction bases left unmatched: 6. Germline V gene data show CDR1 as SGHTA and CDR2 as FQGNSA. The CDR3 nucleotides read TGTGCCAGCAGCCCCTGGACAGGGGGCGGCTACGAGCAGTACTTC. It codes for CASSPWTGGGYEQYF.

The chain recombines TRBV5-1 with TRBJ2-1; 11 bases match TRBD2. V lost 4 bases, J lost 2 bases, and 5 bases stayed unmatched. Germline lookup yields CDR1 SGHRS and CDR2 YFSETQ. The CDR3 spans 16 residues. CDR3 bases: TGCGCCAGCAGCCGGGAACTAGCGGGAGCCTACAATGAGCAGTTCTTC. It translates to CASSRELAGAYNEQFF. Drawing the rest from reference TRBV5-1 and TRBJ2-1, the complete variable domain is KAGVTQTPRYLIKTRGQQVTLSCSPISGHRSVSWYQQTPGQGLQFLFEYFSETQRNKGNFPGRFSGRQFSNSRSEMNVSTLELGDSALYLCASSRELAGAYNEQFFGPGTRLTVL.

The rearrangement joins TRBV5-4 to TRBJ1-5; D is ambiguous. Between the trimmed V and J ends, which lost 4 bases and 9 bases, there was a span of 14 bases. Germline V gives CDR1 SGHNT, CDR2 YYREEE (reference sequence). CDR3 length equals 13 residues. The DNA for the CDR3 is TGTGCCAGCAGCCGGGGTTCGATAGGGCCCCAGCATTTT. It codes for CASSRGSIGPQHF.

As for this clone: Different DNA sequences within this sample yield the same CDR3. This chain joins TRBV27 and TRBJ2-1; tentative D call: TRBD2 (6 bases). The CDR3 runs 13 residues. Trimming took 6 bases from V and 7 from J, leaving 13 bases between them. Germline CDR1 MNHEY, CDR2 SMNVEV (reference sequence). CDR3 in amino acids: CASRTGAVNEQFF. Written as DNA, the CDR3 is TGTGCCAGCAGGACGGGAGCGGTTAATGAGCAGTTCTTC.

This rearrangement joins TRBV18 to TRBJ2-3, with 7 bases lining up with TRBD2. Per germline, CDR1 KGHSH and CDR2 LQKENI. This CDR3 has 14 residues. J lost 2 bases, V lost 5 bases, and 4 bases had no gene match. DNA of the CDR3: TGTGCCAGCTCATCAGCGGGACTCACAGATACGCAGTATTTT. This gives the protein CASSSAGLTDTQYF.

The rearrangement uses TRBV6-1 and TRBJ2-1; D perhaps matches TRBD2 (6 bases). Germline assignment: CDR1 MNHNS and CDR2 SASEGT. CDR3 length: 13 amino acids. V shed 6 bases and J shed 5 bases, with 11 bases lying between them. The CDR3: CASRRPGDNEQFF. CDR3 nucleotides: TGTGCCAGCAGGAGACCGGGGGACAATGAGCAGTTCTTC.

This clone was detected a few times. The chain links TRBV6-5 to TRBJ1-2; weak D call: TRBD1 (6 bases). The germline V gene has CDR1 MNHEY and CDR2 SVGAGI. With 6 bases removed from V and 6 bases from J, the gap between germline ends came to 14 bases. The CDR3 extends over 13 amino acids. The CDR3, as DNA: TGTGCCAGCAGGAAACAGGGATTGGATGGCTACACCTTC. Translated: CASRKQGLDGYTF.

The table lists this clone with a few counts. CDR3 DNA sequence: TGTGCCAGCTCAGCCCAGGGAGGTGAAGCTTTCTTT. Amino acid sequence: CASSAQGGEAFF. The chain recombines TRBV18 with TRBJ1-1, with a possible D match to TRBD1 (5 bases). V was clipped by 5 bases and J by 7 bases, with 11 bases between them. Germline CDR1 reads KGHSH; CDR2 reads LQKENI. This CDR3 has 12 residues.

The chain links TRBV25-1 to TRBJ1-4; a possible D gene is TRBD1 (5 bases). Germline V gene lookup returns CDR1 MGHDK and CDR2 SYGVNS. This CDR3 has 14 residues. V was clipped by 5 bases and J by 7 bases, with 14 bases between them. The chain's CDR3 is CASSLGVPGEKLFF. The CDR3 nucleotides read TGTGCCAGCAGTCTAGGGGTCCCTGGTGAAAAACTGTTTTTT.

J is TRBJ1-2 and V is TRBV18; TRBD1 agrees at 7 bases. The CDR3 consists of 15 residues. Germline V gene lookup returns CDR1 KGHSH and CDR2 LQKENI. J lost 2 bases, V lost 6 bases, and 9 bases had no gene match. The CDR3, as DNA: TGTGCCAGCTCCCTCGGACAGGTCCTAAACTATGGCTACACCTTC. Translation: CASSLGQVLNYGYTF.